This T cell receptor beta chain was documented in a study of OX40 agonist ivuxolimab in advanced cancers. Looking at the study overall: The patients received agonistic anti-OX40 (CD134) antibody ivuxolimab. Prior anti-PD-1, anti-PD-L1 or anti-CTLA-4 therapy was allowed; 40% to 50% had some. General study points: CD8+ T cells were the subset that, on average, had more expanded clones than CD4+.

In regard to this clone: Antigen specificity is unknown.

TCRdb's table, derived via immunoSEQ multiplex PCR, lists solely in-frame clones and lacks some. The repertoire holds some 30,000 clones, roughly 76% seen once, with around 20% in the top ten. Germline V gene data show CDR1 as KGHSH and CDR2 as LQKENI. The CDR3 is 13 residues long. V gave up 5 bases and J gave up 6 bases; unmatched junction bases: 3. The study sampled blood at baseline, cycle 4 day 1, and cycle 7 day 1. The sequencing here drew on CD4+ or CD8+ T cells sorted from blood, taken in a trial of the OX40 agonist ivuxolimab. This TCR was sampled from an adult with an advanced solid tumor such as melanoma, head and neck, liver or kidney cancer. The rearrangement uses TRBV18 and TRBJ2-1, with TRBD1 matching 8 bases. The CDR3 DNA follows: TGTGCCAGCTCAACGGACAGGGCCAATGAGCAGTTCTTC. Translated, it gives CASSTDRANEQFF.